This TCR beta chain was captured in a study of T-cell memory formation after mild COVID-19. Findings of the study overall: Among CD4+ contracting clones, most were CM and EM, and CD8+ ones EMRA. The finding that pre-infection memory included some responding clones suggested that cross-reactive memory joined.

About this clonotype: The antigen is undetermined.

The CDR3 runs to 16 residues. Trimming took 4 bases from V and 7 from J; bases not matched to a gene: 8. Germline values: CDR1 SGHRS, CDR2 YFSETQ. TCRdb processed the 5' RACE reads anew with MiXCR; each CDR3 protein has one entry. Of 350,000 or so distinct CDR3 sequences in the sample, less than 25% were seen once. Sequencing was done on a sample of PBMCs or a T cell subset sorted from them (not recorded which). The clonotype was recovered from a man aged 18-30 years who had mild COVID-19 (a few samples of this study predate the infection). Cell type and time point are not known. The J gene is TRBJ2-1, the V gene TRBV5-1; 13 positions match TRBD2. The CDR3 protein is CASSADTSGGANEQFF. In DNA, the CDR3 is TGCGCCAGCAGCGCAGACACTAGCGGGGGGGCTAATGAGCAGTTCTTC.